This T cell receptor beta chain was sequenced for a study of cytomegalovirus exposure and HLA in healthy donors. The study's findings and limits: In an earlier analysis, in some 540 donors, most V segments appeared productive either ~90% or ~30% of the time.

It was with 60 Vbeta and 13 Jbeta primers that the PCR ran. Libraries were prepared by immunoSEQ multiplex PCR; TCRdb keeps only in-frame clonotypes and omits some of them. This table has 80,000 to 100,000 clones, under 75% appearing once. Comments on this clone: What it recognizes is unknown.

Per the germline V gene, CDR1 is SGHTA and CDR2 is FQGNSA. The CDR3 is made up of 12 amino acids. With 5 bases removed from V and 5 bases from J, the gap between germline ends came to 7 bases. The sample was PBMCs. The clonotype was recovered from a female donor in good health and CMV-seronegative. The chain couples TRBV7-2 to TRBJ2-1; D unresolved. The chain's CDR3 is CASSHPDNEQFF. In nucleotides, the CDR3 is TGTGCCAGCAGCCACCCAGACAATGAGCAGTTCTTC.